The rows below give T cell receptor beta chains drawn from one sample of a study of blood T cell repertoires in COVID-19. Libraries were prepared by immunoSEQ multiplex PCR; TCRdb keeps only in-frame clonotypes and omits some of them. The sample has approximately 140,000 clones; around four fifths are singletons. The sequencing input was PBMCs or T cells enriched from blood (not recorded which). These TCRs come from a woman aged 45-65 years with acute COVID-19. Each CDR3 is given with its conserved first and last residue. The D gene is left open where the match is weak. Clone size appears in some rows only: once, few, many, or a class for an expanded clone.

TRBV27	.	TRBJ1-1	.	TGTGCCAGCAGACTCCCGATCGGAGCTTTCTTT	CASRLPIGAFF
TRBV18	.	TRBJ1-5	.	TGTGCCAGCTCACCACCGAACCGGGGAGGACAGCCCCAGCATTTT	CASSPPNRGGQPQHF
TRBV24-1	.	TRBJ2-3	once	TGTGCCACCGCCCCAGGGGACGCTAGCACAGATACGCAGTATTTT	CATAPGDASTDTQYF
TRBV3-1/TRBV3-2	TRBD2	TRBJ2-1	.	TGTGCCAGCAGCCGATTGACTAGCGGGAGTGGGAATGAGCAGTTCTTC	CASSRLTSGSGNEQFF
TRBV3-1/TRBV3-2	TRBD2	TRBJ2-1	.	TGTGCCAGCAGCCAACGTACCGGGACTAGCGGGATAAATGAGCAGTTCTTC	CASSQRTGTSGINEQFF
TRBV30	.	TRBJ2-7	once	TGTGCCTGGAGAGAACAGGGATACGAGCAGTACTTC	CAWREQGYEQYF
TRBV9	TRBD2	TRBJ2-1	.	TGTGCCAGCAGCGTAGGGGGAGGGACCTACAATGAGCAGTTCTTC	CASSVGGGTYNEQFF
TRBV4-1	TRBD2	TRBJ2-1	.	TGCGCCAGCAGCCAAGTCGGCCTAGCGGGAGGGAAATACTACAATGAGCAGTTCTTC	CASSQVGLAGGKYYNEQFF
TRBV5-1	TRBD2	TRBJ2-3	.	TGCGCCAGCAGCTTACTAGCGGGGCTCACAGATACGCAGTATTTT	CASSLLAGLTDTQYF
TRBV24-1	.	TRBJ1-3	.	TGTGCCACCAGTGATCCCACCACCGGTGGAAACACCATATATTTT	CATSDPTTGGNTIYF
TRBV27	TRBD2	TRBJ2-1	few	TGTGCCAGCATCGCATGGGTGGGTGGACTAGCGGGAGGTCGCGCTGGTGAGCAGTTCTTC	CASIAWVGGLAGGRAGEQFF
TRBV5-4	TRBD1	TRBJ1-6	.	TGTGCCAGCAGCTTCCGACAGGGGGGTAATTCACCCCTCCACTTT	CASSFRQGGNSPLHF
TRBV3-1/TRBV3-2	.	TRBJ2-5	few	TGTGCCAGCAGCCTCGGACAGATTCAAGAGACCCAGTACTTC	CASSLGQIQETQYF
TRBV12-3/TRBV12-4	.	TRBJ2-5	.	TGTGCCAGCACCCGGGCGGGAGAGACCCAGTACTTC	CASTRAGETQYF
TRBV19	TRBD1	TRBJ2-2	.	TGTGCCTCCCACCGGACAGGGAACACCGGGGAGCTGTTTTTT	CASHRTGNTGELFF
TRBV27	TRBD1	TRBJ2-5	.	TGTGCCACCGGATGGGACAGGGGCCAAGAGACCCAGTACTTC	CATGWDRGQETQYF
TRBV14	.	TRBJ2-7	.	TGTGCCAGCAGCCCATGGAGCCCCGAGCAGTACTTC	CASSPWSPEQYF
TRBV11-2	TRBD2	TRBJ2-1	once	TGTGCCAGCAGCTTAAGCGGACTAGCGGGACGAAGCTCCTACAATGAGCAGTTCTTC	CASSLSGLAGRSSYNEQFF
TRBV7-2	.	TRBJ1-1	.	TGTGCCAGCAGCTTGAATTACCGAGGCACTGAAGCTTTCTTT	CASSLNYRGTEAFF
TRBV7-2	.	TRBJ2-6	.	TGTGCCAGCAGCTGGGCCCGACTATCTGGGGCCAACGTCCTGACTTTC	CASSWARLSGANVLTF
TRBV5-1	.	TRBJ1-5	.	TGCGCCAGCAGCTTGGTCGGGGGCAATCAGCCCCAGCATTTT	CASSLVGGNQPQHF
TRBV5-1	TRBD1	TRBJ1-4	.	TGCGCCAGCAGCTCCGGCCAGGGGGTAACTAATGAAAAACTGTTTTTT	CASSSGQGVTNEKLFF
TRBV16	.	TRBJ2-2	.	TGTGCCAGCAGCCAATTTTCGCAGGTGAACACCGGGGAGCTGTTTTTT	CASSQFSQVNTGELFF
TRBV29-1	.	TRBJ2-7	.	TGCGCCGGTAGGAGCGACCAGAGGGAGCAGTACTTC	CAGRSDQREQYF
TRBV2	.	TRBJ1-2	.	TGTGCCAGCAGTTCCGGGACAAGGAGCTATGGCTACACCTTC	CASSSGTRSYGYTF
TRBV4-1	.	TRBJ2-1	.	TGCGCCAGCAGCCAAGAGATTCTACCCTACAATGAGCAGTTCTTC	CASSQEILPYNEQFF
TRBV2	.	TRBJ1-1	few	TGTGCCACGGGACACGTCCCCTCCCGGGCTTTCTTT	CATGHVPSRAFF
TRBV7-2	.	TRBJ2-7	.	TGTGCCAGCAGCTTCCTAGTCTGGAGAACCTCTTACGAGCAGTACTTC	CASSFLVWRTSYEQYF
TRBV27	TRBD1	TRBJ2-5	.	TGTGCCAGCAGTTTATTGGGACAGCAAGAGACCCAGTACTTC	CASSLLGQQETQYF
TRBV7-9	TRBD1	TRBJ2-5	.	TGTGCCAGCAGCCTAGACAGGGGGCCAGAGACCCAGTACTTC	CASSLDRGPETQYF
TRBV6-2/TRBV6-3	.	TRBJ2-3	.	TGTGCCAGCAGTTACGGGCCTACAGATACGCAGTATTTT	CASSYGPTDTQYF
TRBV20-1	.	TRBJ1-1	.	TGCAGTGCTGGTGATCTCACCACTAGGAGGGGTGAAGCTTTCTTT	CSAGDLTTRRGEAFF
TRBV19	.	TRBJ1-5	.	TGTGCCAGTAGTATCAAAGGCGCAGGGATACATCAGCCCCAGCATTTT	CASSIKGAGIHQPQHF
TRBV7-9	.	TRBJ2-7	.	TGTGCCAGCACAACCGCCGGGACACCTGTCTACGAGCAGTACTTC	CASTTAGTPVYEQYF
TRBV7-9	TRBD1	TRBJ1-3	.	TGTGCCAGCAGCAAACAGGGGACCAGCTCTGGAAACACCATATATTTT	CASSKQGTSSGNTIYF
TRBV27	.	TRBJ2-2	once	TGTGCCAGCAGTTCCGTCGATAGCCGGGAGCTGTTTTTT	CASSSVDSRELFF
TRBV27	.	TRBJ1-4	once	TGTGCCAGCAGTGCCCAGGGTGAAAAACTGTTTTTT	CASSAQGEKLFF
TRBV5-8	TRBD1	TRBJ2-2	.	TGTGCCAGCAGCCCGCAGGGGGCCTGGGGGGAGCTGTTTTTT	CASSPQGAWGELFF
TRBV19	TRBD1	TRBJ1-5	.	TGTGCCAGTAGTATTCAGGGGGGCGGCAATCAGCCCCAGCATTTT	CASSIQGGGNQPQHF
TRBV9	TRBD2	TRBJ2-7	.	TGTGCCAGCAGCGGCCGACTAGCGGGAGACGAGCAGTACTTC	CASSGRLAGDEQYF
TRBV7-6	TRBD1	TRBJ2-5	.	TGTGCCAGCGGGACAGAACAAGAGACCCAGTACTTC	CASGTEQETQYF
TRBV9	TRBD1	TRBJ2-7	once	TGTGCCAGCAGCGTAGATTCTGACAGGGGATCCTACGAGCAGTACTTC	CASSVDSDRGSYEQYF
TRBV21-1	.	TRBJ1-1	.	TGTGCCAGCAGCACAAAGGTAGGCGGGAACACTGAAGCTTTCTTT	CASSTKVGGNTEAFF
TRBV3-1/TRBV3-2	.	TRBJ2-7	.	TGTGCCAGCAGCCAATCGGGTGCCTTCGGGTACGAGCAGTACTTC	CASSQSGAFGYEQYF
TRBV5-6	.	TRBJ1-3	.	TGTGCCAGCAGCTTGGGGCCCGTGGCCGGAAACACCATATATTTT	CASSLGPVAGNTIYF
TRBV7-9	TRBD2	TRBJ2-2	.	TGTGCCAGCAGCTCCCGACTAGCGGGCGAGCCAAACACCGGGGAGCTGTTTTTT	CASSSRLAGEPNTGELFF
TRBV24-1	TRBD1	TRBJ2-7	.	TGTGCCACCAGTGATTCCCTGACAGGGTTCCGCTCCTACGAGCAGTACTTC	CATSDSLTGFRSYEQYF
TRBV5-1	.	TRBJ1-5	.	TGCGCCAGCAGCCAACAGGGAAGTCAGCCCCAGCATTTT	CASSQQGSQPQHF
TRBV13	.	TRBJ1-4	.	TGTGCCAGCAGCTCTGGGGGGATTAATGAAAAACTGTTTTTT	CASSSGGINEKLFF
TRBV5-5	.	TRBJ2-4	.	TGTGCCAGCAGCTTATATATAGACTCAAGAAACATTCAGTACTTC	CASSLYIDSRNIQYF
TRBV19	TRBD1	TRBJ2-3	.	TGTGCCAGTAGTATAGAAGGCAGGGGGAGCACAGATACGCAGTATTTT	CASSIEGRGSTDTQYF
TRBV18	.	TRBJ2-5	.	TGTGCCAGCTCACCCCCCAACACACAAGAGACCCAGTACTTC	CASSPPNTQETQYF
TRBV6-4	TRBD1	TRBJ1-2	.	TGTGCCAGCAGTGACTCGAAGCAGGGGGAGATTGGCTATGGCTACACCTTC	CASSDSKQGEIGYGYTF
TRBV3-1/TRBV3-2	.	TRBJ2-7	.	TGTGCCAGCAGCCAAGATGGGGCGGTACCGCGGGAGCAGTACTTC	CASSQDGAVPREQYF
TRBV11-3	TRBD1	TRBJ1-4	many	TGTGCCAGCAGCTTCGGGACAGGGCATGAAAAACTGTTTTTT	CASSFGTGHEKLFF